This T cell receptor (beta chain) was captured in a study of CD8 T cells in ankylosing spondylitis. The CDR3 sequence is 14 residues long. The trim removed 1 base at V and 11 bases at J, leaving 10 bases unmatched. The germline V gene encodes CDR1 LGHNA and CDR2 YNFKEQ. This clonotype occurred a few times. TCRdb itself ran the 5' RACE reads through MiXCR, one entry per CDR3 protein. The sample lists some 150,000 distinct CDR3 sequences, roughly 44% occurring once. Sequenced: synovial fluid, either unsorted or a sorted T cell fraction (not recorded which). V and J are TRBV4-2 and TRBJ1-1, with 7 bases aligning to TRBD1. The source of this sequence is a male donor with ankylosing spondylitis. CDR3 nucleotide sequence: TGTGCCAGCAGCCAAGGTTGGGCGGGGGGACAGGCTTTCTTT. Amino acids: CASSQGWAGGQAFF.